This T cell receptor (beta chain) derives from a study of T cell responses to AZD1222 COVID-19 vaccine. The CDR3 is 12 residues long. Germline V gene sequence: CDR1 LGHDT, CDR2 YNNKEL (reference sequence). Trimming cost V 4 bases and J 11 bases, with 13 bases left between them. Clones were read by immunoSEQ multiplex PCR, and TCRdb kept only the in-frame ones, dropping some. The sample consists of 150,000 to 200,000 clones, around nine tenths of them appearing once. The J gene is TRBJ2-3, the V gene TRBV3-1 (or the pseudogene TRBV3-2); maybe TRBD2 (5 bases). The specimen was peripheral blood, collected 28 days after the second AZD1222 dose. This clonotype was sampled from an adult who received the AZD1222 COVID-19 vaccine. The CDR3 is CASSPLSSKQYF. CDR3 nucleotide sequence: TGTGCCAGCAGCCCCCTGTCTAGCAAGCAGTATTTT.